A single sample is the source of the 24 T cell receptor beta chains below, sequenced in a study of shared clonotypes between healthy human individuals. The naive CD8 population came from CD45RO-negative cells selected for CCR7, without terminally differentiated effector memory CD45RA+ cells. The repertoire was sequenced with immunoSEQ multiplex PCR; TCRdb's copy has only in-frame clones and lacks some. This table has approximately 2,000,000 clones, approximately 92% appearing once. Sequences were obtained from naive CD8+ T cells from PBMCs. These receptors originate from a man aged 18-30 years in good health. Some clones in this sample may be carry-over from other donors' samples.

Concerning this clone: Other DNA variants within this sample encode the same CDR3. The chain carries TRBV19 and TRBJ2-7; no definite D call. CDR1 and CDR2 (germline): LNHDA, SQIVND (reference sequence). Trimming cost V 5 bases and J 0 bases, with 2 bases left between them. The CDR3 has 11 residues. DNA for the CDR3: TGTGCCAGTAGTGGCTCCTACGAGCAGTACTTC. Residues: CASSGSYEQYF. Full variable domain (missing parts from reference TRBV19 and TRBJ2-7): DGGITQSPKYLFRKEGQNVTLSCEQNLNHDAMYWYRQDPGQGLRLIYYSQIVNDFQKGDIAEGYSVSREKKESFPLTVTSAQKNPTAFYLCASSGSYEQYFGPGTRLTVT.

This clone was found once. The sample contains more than one DNA sequence encoding this CDR3. V gene TRBV7-9 combines with J gene TRBJ2-7; 8 nucleotides agree with TRBD1. CDR1 and CDR2 (germline): SEHNR, FQNEAQ (reference sequence). The V and J ends lost 4 bases and 5 bases, in that order; junction bases with no gene match: 4. This CDR3 region has 13 residues. CDR3 region: CASSYGQGNEQYF. The CDR3 DNA reads TGTGCCAGCAGCTATGGACAGGGAAACGAGCAGTACTTC. Complete variable domain (other parts from reference TRBV7-9 and TRBJ2-7): DTGVSQNPRHKITKRGQNVTFRCDPISEHNRLYWYRQTLGQGPEFLTYFQNEAQLEKSRLLSDRFSAERPKGSFSTLEIQRTEQGDSAMYLCASSYGQGNEQYFGPGTRLTVT.

The chain couples TRBV9 to TRBJ2-1; TRBD2 matches at 13 bases. The CDR3 is made up of 15 amino acids. The germline V gene encodes CDR1 SGDLS and CDR2 YYNGEE. Trimming at V came to 3 bases and at J to 10 bases, leaving 7 bases not matched to a gene. CDR3 region: CASSERLAGGREQFF. As DNA, the CDR3 is TGTGCCAGCAGCGAACGACTAGCGGGAGGCCGAGAGCAGTTCTTC.

A few counts support this clone. The chain carries TRBV9 and TRBJ1-1; a possible D gene is TRBD1 (6 bases). The ends were cut back, 2 bases at V and 0 bases at J, with 11 bases in the middle. CDR3 length: 15 residues. Germline V gene data show CDR1 as SGDLS and CDR2 as YYNGEE. CDR3: CASSVFQGLNTEAFF. The CDR3 coding sequence is TGTGCCAGCAGCGTCTTTCAGGGGTTGAACACTGAAGCTTTCTTT.

V gene TRBV29-1 combines with J gene TRBJ2-1, with 10 bases aligning to TRBD2. The CDR3 runs to 15 residues. CDR1 is SQVTM, CDR2 ANQGSEA, per germline. After removal of 4 bases from V and 8 bases from J, the junction contained 11 bases not matched to a gene. CDR3 residues: CSVGPSGSLVDEQFF. CDR3 bases: TGCAGCGTTGGCCCTAGCGGGAGTCTGGTCGATGAGCAGTTCTTC.

The J gene is TRBJ1-1, the V gene TRBV7-6, with 9 bases matching TRBD1. The CDR3 is 16 residues long. With 3 bases clipped from V and 4 bases from J, the junction kept 9 bases outside the gene matches. Germline V gives CDR1 SGHVS, CDR2 FNYEAQ. In nucleotides, the CDR3 is TGTGCCAGCAGCTTTCGACAGGGGGAGGGAGGCACTGAAGCTTTCTTT. It translates to CASSFRQGEGGTEAFF.

This clone occurred a few times. The V call is TRBV13, the J call TRBJ2-2; D unclear. The CDR3 is 13 amino acids. CDR1 is PRHDT, CDR2 FYEKMQ, per germline (reference sequence). Trimming shortened V by 6 bases and J by 6 bases, and 11 bases separated the two germline ends. CDR3 residues: CASSPGRSGELFF. CDR3 in DNA: TGTGCCAGCAGTCCCGGACGGTCCGGGGAGCTGTTTTTT.

The chain links TRBV7-9 to TRBJ1-2, with D possibly matching TRBD1 (5 bases). Germline V gene data show CDR1 as SEHNR and CDR2 as FQNEAQ (reference sequence). The length of the CDR3 is 14 residues. With 4 bases removed from V and 3 bases from J, the gap between germline ends came to 12 bases. CDR3 region: CASSSAGVDYGYTF. The CDR3 coding sequence is TGTGCCAGCAGCTCGGCGGGGGTAGACTATGGCTACACCTTC.

The chain links TRBV10-3 to TRBJ1-2; 7 bases match TRBD1. Germline assignment: CDR1 ENHRY and CDR2 SYGVKD. The V and J ends lost 3 bases and 5 bases, in that order; junction bases with no gene match: 3. CDR3 length equals 13 residues. CDR3 nucleotide sequence: TGTGCCATCAGTGACCGGGACAGATATGGCTACACCTTC. Its translation is CAISDRDRYGYTF.

J is TRBJ2-1 and V is TRBV29-1, with 9 positions matching TRBD1. With 7 bases clipped from V and 4 bases from J, the junction kept 11 bases outside the gene matches. Germline-derived CDR1 and CDR2 are SQVTM and ANQGSEA. This CDR3 is built from 15 residues. The CDR3 bases are TGCAGCGCCGGGACAGGGACCTTTGTTTACAATGAGCAGTTCTTC. As protein: CSAGTGTFVYNEQFF.

The CDR3 bases are TGTGCCAGCAGCATCACAGGGTTTGGGTATGAGCAGTTCTTC. Its protein product is CASSITGFGYEQFF. V usage is TRBV13 and J usage is TRBJ2-1, with TRBD1 as a possible D gene (6 bases). The V gene's germline CDR1 is PRHDT and CDR2 FYEKMQ (reference sequence). This CDR3 is 14 amino acids long. V dropped 5 bases and J dropped 8 bases, with 16 bases sitting between them.

This chain joins TRBV30 and TRBJ1-1; D is possibly TRBD1 (5 bases). The CDR3 has 15 amino acids. Germline CDR1 GTSNPN, CDR2 SVGIG (reference sequence). V gave up 0 bases and J gave up 6 bases, with 17 bases separating them. In DNA form, the CDR3 reads TGTGCCTGGAGTGTATACGCGGGGGGGGTGCCTGAAGCTTTCTTT. It translates to CAWSVYAGGVPEAFF.

This chain connects TRBV13 to TRBJ2-1, with 10 bases matching TRBD2. The germline V gene encodes CDR1 PRHDT and CDR2 FYEKMQ (reference sequence). V trimming: 6 bases; J trimming: 2 bases; junction bases outside the gene matches: 7. The CDR3 is made up of 16 amino acids. Here the CDR3 reads CASRQDTSGAYNEQFF. CDR3 nucleotide sequence: TGTGCCAGCAGACAAGATACTAGCGGGGCCTACAATGAGCAGTTCTTC.

The genes are TRBV20-1 and TRBJ2-1; TRBD2 agrees at 11 bases. The V gene's germline CDR1 is DFQATT and CDR2 SNEGSKA (reference sequence). The CDR3 runs 11 residues. The CDR3 reads CNSGRAHEQFF. The DNA for the CDR3 is TGCAATAGCGGGAGGGCCCATGAGCAGTTCTTC.

The chain joins TRBV19 to TRBJ2-3; 11 bases align to TRBD1. CDR1 is LNHDA and CDR2 is SQIVND in the germline V gene (reference sequence). The CDR3 has 16 residues. The J segment lost 3 bases and the V segment lost 6 bases, leaving 8 bases of the junction unmatched. CDR3 nucleotides: TGTGCCAGTAGATCATGGACAGGGGGCTCGACAGATACGCAGTATTTT. The encoded protein is CASRSWTGGSTDTQYF.

This sequence joins TRBV28 and TRBJ2-1; D gene unclear. CDR1 is MDHEN, CDR2 SYDVKM, per germline. CDR3 length equals 15 residues. Trimming shortened V by 5 bases and J by 0 bases, and 11 bases separated the two germline ends. In DNA, the CDR3 is TGTGCCAGCAGTATCCCCATGAGCTCCTACAATGAGCAGTTCTTC. As protein: CASSIPMSSYNEQFF.

The rearrangement joins TRBV7-9 to TRBJ2-7; 9 bases are shared with TRBD1. CDR3 length equals 15 residues. Germline trimming cut 4 bases from V and 6 bases from J; bases unmatched to any gene: 10. Germline V gives CDR1 SEHNR, CDR2 FQNEAQ (reference sequence). The chain's CDR3 is CASSSGRGQGVEQYF. The CDR3 nucleotides are TGTGCCAGCAGCTCGGGGCGGGGACAGGGAGTCGAGCAGTACTTC.

V usage is TRBV19 and J usage is TRBJ1-3, with 7 positions matching TRBD1. Germline lookup yields CDR1 LNHDA and CDR2 SQIVND (reference sequence). The CDR3 sequence is 15 residues long. With 5 bases clipped from V and 6 bases from J, the junction kept 10 bases outside the gene matches. The CDR3 sequence is CASSPLRTGTNTIYF. DNA for the CDR3: TGTGCCAGTAGTCCCCTCCGGACAGGAACAAACACCATATATTTT.

The chain joins TRBV18 to TRBJ2-1; 12 bases line up with TRBD2. CDR1 is KGHSH, CDR2 LQKENI, per germline. The CDR3 is made up of 17 amino acids. Trimming removed 3 bases from V and 9 bases from J; junction bases left unmatched: 12. The CDR3 loop is CASSPNPLAGGPAEQFF. CDR3 bases: TGTGCCAGCTCACCGAACCCCCTAGCGGGAGGGCCGGCTGAGCAGTTCTTC.

The gene calls are TRBV19 and TRBJ2-7; D perhaps matches TRBD2 (6 bases). The V end lost 4 bases, the J end lost 1 base, and 8 bases lay between the germline ends. Germline-derived CDR1 and CDR2 are LNHDA and SQIVND (reference sequence). The CDR3 is 13 residues long. CDR3 sequence: CASSRGVSYEQYF. The CDR3 bases are TGTGCCAGTAGTAGGGGGGTATCCTACGAGCAGTACTTC.

This clone appeared once. This sequence joins TRBV29-1 and TRBJ2-4; 7 bases agree with TRBD1. CDR1 is SQVTM and CDR2 is ANQGSEA in the germline V gene. The junction had 11 bases not matched to a gene; V was cut back by 7 bases and J by 2 bases. CDR3 size: 15 residues. CDR3 amino acids: CSALDRVVSKNIQYF. CDR3 nucleotides: TGCAGCGCTTTAGACAGGGTAGTATCCAAAAACATTCAGTACTTC.

The chain recombines TRBV9 with TRBJ1-2; 7 bases match TRBD1. Trimming took 0 bases from V and 1 from J; bases not matched to a gene: 6. The germline CDR1 and CDR2 sequences are SGDLS and YYNGEE. The CDR3 extends over 16 amino acids. CDR3 in DNA: TGTGCCAGCAGCGTAGAACAGGGACAGCTTAACTATGGCTACACCTTC. Translating it yields CASSVEQGQLNYGYTF. The whole variable domain, remainder taken from reference TRBV9 and TRBJ1-2, is DSGVTQTPKHLITATGQRVTLRCSPRSGDLSVYWYQQSLDQGLQFLIQYYNGEERAKGNILERFSAQQFPDLHSELNLSSLELGDSALYFCASSVEQGQLNYGYTFGSGTRLTVV.

The V call is TRBV4-2, the J call TRBJ2-4; the D gene is possibly TRBD2 (6 bases). Germline V gene lookup returns CDR1 LGHNA and CDR2 YNFKEQ. The CDR3 length is 17 residues. Trimming stripped 0 bases from V and 3 bases from J, with 15 bases between. In nucleotides, the CDR3 is TGTGCCAGCAGCCAAGATTACTTGAGACTAGACAAAAACATTCAGTACTTC. Its translation is CASSQDYLRLDKNIQYF.

The J gene is TRBJ1-1, the V gene TRBV7-9; D not resolved. V was cut by 11 bases and J by 4 bases, with 17 bases left in between. This CDR3 spans 13 amino acids. From germline, CDR1 is SEHNR and CDR2 FQNEAQ (reference sequence). CDR3 in amino acids: CAVPSIYGTEAFF. Written as DNA, the CDR3 is TGTGCCGTACCGAGCATTTACGGCACTGAAGCTTTCTTT.